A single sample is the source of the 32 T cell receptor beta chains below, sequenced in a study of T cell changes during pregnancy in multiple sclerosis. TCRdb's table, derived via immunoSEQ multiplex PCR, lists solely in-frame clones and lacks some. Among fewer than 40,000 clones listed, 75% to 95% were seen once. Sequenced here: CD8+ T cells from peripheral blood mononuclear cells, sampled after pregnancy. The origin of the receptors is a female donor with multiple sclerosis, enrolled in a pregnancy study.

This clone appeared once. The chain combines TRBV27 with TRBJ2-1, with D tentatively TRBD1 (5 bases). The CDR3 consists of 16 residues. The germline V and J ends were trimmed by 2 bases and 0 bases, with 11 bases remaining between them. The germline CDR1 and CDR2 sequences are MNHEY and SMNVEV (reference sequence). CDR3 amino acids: CASSLIRQSSYNEQFF. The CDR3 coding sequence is TGTGCCAGCAGTTTAATCAGACAGAGCTCCTACAATGAGCAGTTCTTC.

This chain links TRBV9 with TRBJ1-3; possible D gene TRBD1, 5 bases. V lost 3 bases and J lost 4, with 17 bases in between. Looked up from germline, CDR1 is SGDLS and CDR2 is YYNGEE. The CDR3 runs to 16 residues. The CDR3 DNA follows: TGTGCCAGCAGCGGGCCAGGGACTCGGACGGGAAACACCATATATTTT. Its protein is CASSGPGTRTGNTIYF. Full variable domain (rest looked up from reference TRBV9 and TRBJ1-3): DSGVTQTPKHLITATGQRVTLRCSPRSGDLSVYWYQQSLDQGLQFLIQYYNGEERAKGNILERFSAQQFPDLHSELNLSSLELGDSALYFCASSGPGTRTGNTIYFGEGSWLTVV.

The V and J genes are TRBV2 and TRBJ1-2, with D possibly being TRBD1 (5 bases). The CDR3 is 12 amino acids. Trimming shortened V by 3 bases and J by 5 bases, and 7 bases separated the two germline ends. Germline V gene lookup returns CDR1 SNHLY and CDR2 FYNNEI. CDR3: CASSDRVYGYTF. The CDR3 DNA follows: TGTGCCAGCAGTGACAGGGTGTATGGCTACACCTTC.

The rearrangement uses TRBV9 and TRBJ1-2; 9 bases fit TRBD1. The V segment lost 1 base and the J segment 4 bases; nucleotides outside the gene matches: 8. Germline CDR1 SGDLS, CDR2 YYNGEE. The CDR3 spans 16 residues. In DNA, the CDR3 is TGTGCCAGCAGCGTATCCCGGACAGGGGATGGCTATGGCTACACCTTC. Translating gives CASSVSRTGDGYGYTF.

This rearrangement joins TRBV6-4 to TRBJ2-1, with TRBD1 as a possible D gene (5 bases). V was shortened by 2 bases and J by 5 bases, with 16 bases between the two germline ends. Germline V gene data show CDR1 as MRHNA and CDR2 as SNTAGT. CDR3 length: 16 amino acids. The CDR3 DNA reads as TGTGCCAGCAGTGACACTGGGGCGAGTTTTGACAATGAGCAGTTCTTC. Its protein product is CASSDTGASFDNEQFF.

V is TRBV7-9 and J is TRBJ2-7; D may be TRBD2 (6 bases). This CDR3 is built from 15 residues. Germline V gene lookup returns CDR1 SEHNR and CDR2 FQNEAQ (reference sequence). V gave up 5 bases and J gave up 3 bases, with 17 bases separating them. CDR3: CASSPAGVGFYEQYF. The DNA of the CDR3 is TGTGCCAGCAGCCCAGCGGGCGTAGGATTCTACGAGCAGTACTTC.

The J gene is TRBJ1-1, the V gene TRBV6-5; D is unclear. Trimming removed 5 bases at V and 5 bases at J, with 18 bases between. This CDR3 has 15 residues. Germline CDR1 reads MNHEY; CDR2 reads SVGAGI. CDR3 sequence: CASSPYEGARTEAFF. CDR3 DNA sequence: TGTGCCAGCAGTCCTTATGAGGGCGCTAGAACTGAAGCTTTCTTT.

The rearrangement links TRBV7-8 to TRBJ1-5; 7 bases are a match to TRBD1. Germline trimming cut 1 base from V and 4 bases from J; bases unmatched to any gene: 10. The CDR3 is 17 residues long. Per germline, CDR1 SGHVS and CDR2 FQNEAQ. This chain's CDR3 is CASSLGLGRGINQPQHF. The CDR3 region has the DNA TGTGCCAGCAGCTTAGGGCTAGGCAGGGGGATAAATCAGCCCCAGCATTTT.

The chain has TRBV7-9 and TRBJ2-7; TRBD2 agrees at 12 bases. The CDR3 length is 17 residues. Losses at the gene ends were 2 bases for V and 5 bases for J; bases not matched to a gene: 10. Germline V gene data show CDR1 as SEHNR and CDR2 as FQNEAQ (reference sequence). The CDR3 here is CASSLIGLAGNEDEQYF. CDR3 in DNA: TGTGCCAGCAGCTTAATCGGACTAGCGGGAAACGAAGACGAGCAGTACTTC.

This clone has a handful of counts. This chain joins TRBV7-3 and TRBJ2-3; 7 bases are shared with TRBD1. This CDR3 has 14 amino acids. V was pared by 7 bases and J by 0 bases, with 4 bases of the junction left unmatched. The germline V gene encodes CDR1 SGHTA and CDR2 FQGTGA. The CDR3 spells CASKQGPSTDTQYF. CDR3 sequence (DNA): TGTGCCAGCAAACAGGGGCCGAGCACAGATACGCAGTATTTT.

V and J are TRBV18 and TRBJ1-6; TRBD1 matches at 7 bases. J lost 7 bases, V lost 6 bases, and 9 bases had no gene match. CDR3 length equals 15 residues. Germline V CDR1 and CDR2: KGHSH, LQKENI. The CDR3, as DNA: TGTGCCAGCTCGCATGGACAGGCGACCAATTCACCCCTCCACTTT. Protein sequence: CASSHGQATNSPLHF. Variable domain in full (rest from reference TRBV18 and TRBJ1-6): NAGVMQNPRHLVRRRGQEARLRCSPMKGHSHVYWYRQLPEEGLKFMVYLQKENIIDESGMPKERFSAEFPKEGPSILRIQQVVRGDSAAYFCASSHGQATNSPLHFGNGTRLTVT.

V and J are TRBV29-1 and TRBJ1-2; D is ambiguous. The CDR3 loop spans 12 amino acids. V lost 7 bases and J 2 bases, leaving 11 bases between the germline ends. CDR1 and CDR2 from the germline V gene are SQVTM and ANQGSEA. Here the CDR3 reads CSAILINYGYTF. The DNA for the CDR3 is TGCAGCGCAATCCTAATCAACTATGGCTACACCTTC.

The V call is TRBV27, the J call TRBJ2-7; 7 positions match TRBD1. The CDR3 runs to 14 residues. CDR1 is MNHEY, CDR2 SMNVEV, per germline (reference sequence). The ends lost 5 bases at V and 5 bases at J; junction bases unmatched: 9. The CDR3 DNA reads TGTGCCAGCAGTCCGGAGACAGGGCGCCACGAGCAGTACTTC. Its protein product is CASSPETGRHEQYF.

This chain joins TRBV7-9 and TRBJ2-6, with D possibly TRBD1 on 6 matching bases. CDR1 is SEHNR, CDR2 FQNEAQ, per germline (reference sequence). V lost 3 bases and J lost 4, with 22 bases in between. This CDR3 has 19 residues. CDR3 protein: CASSLVRTESVSGANVLTF. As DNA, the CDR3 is TGTGCCAGCAGCTTGGTAAGGACAGAGAGTGTATCCGGGGCCAACGTCCTGACTTTC.

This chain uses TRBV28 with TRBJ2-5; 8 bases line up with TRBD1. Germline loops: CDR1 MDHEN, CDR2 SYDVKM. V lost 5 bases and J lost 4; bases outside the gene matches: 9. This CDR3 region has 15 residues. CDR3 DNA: TGTGCCAGCAGTCTGACAGGGGATCGGAGAGAGACCCAGTACTTC. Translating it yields CASSLTGDRRETQYF.

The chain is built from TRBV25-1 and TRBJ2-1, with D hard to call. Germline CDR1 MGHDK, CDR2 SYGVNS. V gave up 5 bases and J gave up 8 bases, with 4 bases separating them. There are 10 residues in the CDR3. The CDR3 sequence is CASSLHEQFF. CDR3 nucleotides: TGTGCCAGCAGTCTTCATGAGCAGTTCTTC. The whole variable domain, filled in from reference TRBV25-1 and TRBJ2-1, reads EADIYQTPRYLVIGTGKKITLECSQTMGHDKMYWYQQDPGMELHLIHYSYGVNSTEKGDLSSESTVSRIRTEHFPLTLESARPSHTSQYLCASSLHEQFFGPGTRLTVL.

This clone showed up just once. CDR3 nucleotide sequence: TGTGCCAGCAGTGTACAGGGGAATCAGCCCCAGCATTTT. Translated, it gives CASSVQGNQPQHF. The V call is TRBV27, the J call TRBJ1-5, with 7 nucleotides matching TRBD1. Unmatched junction bases numbered 2, after V lost 5 bases and J lost 4 bases. The CDR3 contains 13 residues. Germline V gene sequence: CDR1 MNHEY, CDR2 SMNVEV (reference sequence).

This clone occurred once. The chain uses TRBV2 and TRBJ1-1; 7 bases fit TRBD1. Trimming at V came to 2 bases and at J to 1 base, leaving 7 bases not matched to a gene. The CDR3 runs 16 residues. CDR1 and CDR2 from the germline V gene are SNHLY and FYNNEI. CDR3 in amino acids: CASSERKGARNTEAFF. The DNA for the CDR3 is TGTGCCAGCAGTGAAAGGAAGGGGGCAAGGAACACTGAAGCTTTCTTT.

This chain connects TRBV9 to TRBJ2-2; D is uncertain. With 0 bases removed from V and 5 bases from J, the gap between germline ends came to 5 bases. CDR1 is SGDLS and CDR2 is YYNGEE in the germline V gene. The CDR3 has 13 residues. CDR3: CASSVEPTGELFF. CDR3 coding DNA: TGTGCCAGCAGCGTAGAGCCTACCGGGGAGCTGTTTTTT.

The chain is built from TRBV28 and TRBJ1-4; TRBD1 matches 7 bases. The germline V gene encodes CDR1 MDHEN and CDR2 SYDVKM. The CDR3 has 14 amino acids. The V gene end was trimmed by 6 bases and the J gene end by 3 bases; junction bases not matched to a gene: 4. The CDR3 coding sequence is TGTGCCAGCAGCTCCAGGGGGGCTAATGAAAAACTGTTTTTT. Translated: CASSSRGANEKLFF.

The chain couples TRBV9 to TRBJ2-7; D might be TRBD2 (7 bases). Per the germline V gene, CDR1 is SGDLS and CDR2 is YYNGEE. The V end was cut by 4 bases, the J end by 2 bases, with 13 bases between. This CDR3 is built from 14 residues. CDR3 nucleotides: TGTGCCAGCAGCCTGGGGGGGCTCACCTACGAGCAGTACTTC. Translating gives CASSLGGLTYEQYF.

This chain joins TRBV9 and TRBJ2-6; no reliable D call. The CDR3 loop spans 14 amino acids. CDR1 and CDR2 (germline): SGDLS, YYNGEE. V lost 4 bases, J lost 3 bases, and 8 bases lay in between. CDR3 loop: CASSPFVGANVLTF. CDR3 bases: TGTGCCAGCAGCCCTTTTGTTGGGGCCAACGTCCTGACTTTC. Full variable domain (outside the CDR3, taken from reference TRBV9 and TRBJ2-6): DSGVTQTPKHLITATGQRVTLRCSPRSGDLSVYWYQQSLDQGLQFLIQYYNGEERAKGNILERFSAQQFPDLHSELNLSSLELGDSALYFCASSPFVGANVLTFGAGSRLTVL.

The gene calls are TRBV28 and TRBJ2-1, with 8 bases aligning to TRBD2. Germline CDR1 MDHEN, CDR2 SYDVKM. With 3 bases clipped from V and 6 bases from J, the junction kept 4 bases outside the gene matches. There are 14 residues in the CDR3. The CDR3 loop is CASSLGLAGNEQFF. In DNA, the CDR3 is TGTGCCAGCAGTTTGGGGCTAGCGGGCAATGAGCAGTTCTTC.

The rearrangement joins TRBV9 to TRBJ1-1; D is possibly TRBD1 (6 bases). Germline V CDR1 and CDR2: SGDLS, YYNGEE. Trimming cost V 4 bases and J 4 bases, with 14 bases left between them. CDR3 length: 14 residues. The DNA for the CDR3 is TGTGCCAGCAGCCCCACAGGGCGGGCCACTGAAGCTTTCTTT. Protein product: CASSPTGRATEAFF.

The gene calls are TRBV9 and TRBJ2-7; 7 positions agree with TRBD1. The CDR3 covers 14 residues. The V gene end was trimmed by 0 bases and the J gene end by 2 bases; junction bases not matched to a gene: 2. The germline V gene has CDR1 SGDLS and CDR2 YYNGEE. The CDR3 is CASSVEGAAYEQYF. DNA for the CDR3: TGTGCCAGCAGCGTAGAGGGGGCGGCCTACGAGCAGTACTTC.

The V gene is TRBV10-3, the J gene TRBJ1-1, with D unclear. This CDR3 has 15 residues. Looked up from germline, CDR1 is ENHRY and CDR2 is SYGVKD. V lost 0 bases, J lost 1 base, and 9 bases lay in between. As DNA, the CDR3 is TGTGCCATCAGTGAGTCAGGGAGGGCGAACACTGAAGCTTTCTTT. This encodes CAISESGRANTEAFF.

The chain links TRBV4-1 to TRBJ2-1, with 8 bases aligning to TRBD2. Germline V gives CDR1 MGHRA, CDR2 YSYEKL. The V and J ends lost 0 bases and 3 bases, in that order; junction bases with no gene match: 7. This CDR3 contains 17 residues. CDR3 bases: TGCGCCAGCAGCCAAGATAGGCCTAGCGGGCTCTACAATGAGCAGTTCTTC. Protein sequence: CASSQDRPSGLYNEQFF.

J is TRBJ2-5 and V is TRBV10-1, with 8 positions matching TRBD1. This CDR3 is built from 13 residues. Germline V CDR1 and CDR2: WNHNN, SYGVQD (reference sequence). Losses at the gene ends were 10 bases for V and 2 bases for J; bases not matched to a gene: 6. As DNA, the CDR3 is TGCGCCATCCGGGGACAGGTGCAAGAGACCCAGTACTTC. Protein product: CAIRGQVQETQYF.

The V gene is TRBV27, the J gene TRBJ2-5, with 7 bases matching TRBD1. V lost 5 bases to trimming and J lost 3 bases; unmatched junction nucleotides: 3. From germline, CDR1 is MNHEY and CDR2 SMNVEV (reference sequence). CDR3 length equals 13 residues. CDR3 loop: CASSIDREETQYF. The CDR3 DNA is TGTGCCAGCAGTATCGACAGGGAAGAGACCCAGTACTTC.

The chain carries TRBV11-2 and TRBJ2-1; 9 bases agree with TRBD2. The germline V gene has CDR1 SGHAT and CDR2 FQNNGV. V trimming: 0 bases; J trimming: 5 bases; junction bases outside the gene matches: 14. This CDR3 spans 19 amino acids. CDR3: CASSLDWGLTREGNNEQFF. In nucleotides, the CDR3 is TGTGCCAGCAGCTTAGATTGGGGCCTGACGCGGGAGGGTAACAATGAGCAGTTCTTC.

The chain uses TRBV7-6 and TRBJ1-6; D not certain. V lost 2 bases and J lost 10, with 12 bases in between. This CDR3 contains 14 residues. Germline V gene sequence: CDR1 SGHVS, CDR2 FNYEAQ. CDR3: CASSLPGGRSPLHF. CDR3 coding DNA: TGTGCCAGCAGCTTACCAGGAGGGCGGTCACCCCTCCACTTT.

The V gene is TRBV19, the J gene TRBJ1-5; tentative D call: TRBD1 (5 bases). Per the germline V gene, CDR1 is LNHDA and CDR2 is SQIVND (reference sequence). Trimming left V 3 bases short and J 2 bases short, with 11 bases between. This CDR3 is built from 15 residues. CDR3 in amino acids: CASSISGDGNQPQHF. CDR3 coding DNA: TGTGCCAGTAGTATCTCGGGGGATGGCAATCAGCCCCAGCATTTT. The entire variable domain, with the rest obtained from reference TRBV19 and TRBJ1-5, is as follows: DGGITQSPKYLFRKEGQNVTLSCEQNLNHDAMYWYRQDPGQGLRLIYYSQIVNDFQKGDIAEGYSVSREKKESFPLTVTSAQKNPTAFYLCASSISGDGNQPQHFGDGTRLSIL.